Below, 13 T cell receptor beta chains from the same sample are listed, as sequenced in a study of response to subunit inactivated influenza vaccine. From the RT-PCR reads, TCRdb called clonotypes with MiXCR, one entry per CDR3 protein. The sample contains hundreds of thousands of distinct CDR3 sequences, about a fifth of which appear only once. Specimen: PBMCs from blood, collected 21 months after vaccination. The receptor set was obtained from a man aged 50-75 years who received an inactivated influenza vaccine.

The chain recombines TRBV5-1 with TRBJ1-1; tentatively, D is TRBD1 (6 bases). This CDR3 has 12 amino acids. Trimming cost V 1 base and J 7 bases, with 8 bases left between them. The germline V gene encodes CDR1 SGHRS and CDR2 YFSETQ. The CDR3 protein is CASSLKGDEAFF. For the CDR3, the DNA is TGCGCCAGCAGCTTGAAGGGGGATGAAGCTTTCTTT.

This clonotype was counted only a few times. This chain joins TRBV5-6 and TRBJ2-5, with TRBD2 as a possible D gene (5 bases). This CDR3 is built from 16 residues. Trimming pared 0 bases from V and 4 bases from J, leaving 16 bases between. Germline V lookup: CDR1 SGHDT, CDR2 YYEEEE. The CDR3 spells CASSLGSRGLGETQYF. CDR3 DNA sequence: TGTGCCAGCAGCTTGGGGTCTCGAGGGCTGGGAGAGACCCAGTACTTC.

The rearrangement uses TRBV7-8 and TRBJ2-1; perhaps TRBD2 as D (6 bases). Trimming pared 1 base from V and 3 bases from J, leaving 13 bases between. The CDR3 sequence is 16 residues long. Germline lookup yields CDR1 SGHVS and CDR2 FQNEAQ. The CDR3 is CASSLGLSGFYNEQFF. The CDR3 DNA reads as TGTGCCAGCAGCTTAGGGTTGAGCGGGTTCTACAATGAGCAGTTCTTC. The whole variable domain, remainder taken from reference TRBV7-8 and TRBJ2-1, is GAGVSQSPRYKVAKRGQDVALRCDPISGHVSLFWYQQALGQGPEFLTYFQNEAQLDKSGLPSDRFFAERPEGSVSTLKIQRTQQEDSAVYLCASSLGLSGFYNEQFFGPGTRLTVL.

V and J are TRBV29-1 and TRBJ1-2; the D gene is possibly TRBD1 (6 bases). This CDR3 region has 14 residues. Germline V gene data show CDR1 as SQVTM and CDR2 as ANQGSEA. Trimming stripped 3 bases from V and 6 bases from J, with 17 bases between. This CDR3 is CSVDGQGTSNGYTF. The CDR3 coding sequence is TGCAGCGTTGATGGTCAGGGGACCTCAAATGGCTACACCTTC.

This clonotype occurred a few times. The rearrangement joins TRBV29-1 to TRBJ1-5, with 9 bases lining up with TRBD1. Germline V gives CDR1 SQVTM, CDR2 ANQGSEA. This CDR3 is built from 14 residues. V was pared by 6 bases and J by 6 bases, with 9 bases of the junction left unmatched. CDR3 DNA sequence: TGCAGCGTGTCCGGGACAGGGAGAGGTCAGCCCCAGCATTTT. Its protein is CSVSGTGRGQPQHF.

V gene TRBV20-1 combines with J gene TRBJ2-3; possibly TRBD2 for D (6 bases). Germline V CDR1 and CDR2: DFQATT, SNEGSKA (reference sequence). V was clipped by 4 bases and J by 4 bases, with 24 bases between them. The CDR3 has 17 residues. The CDR3 nucleotides read TGCAGTGCTACCGTACGAAGCCGGGGACTGAGTCCAGATACGCAGTATTTT. Protein sequence: CSATVRSRGLSPDTQYF.

This clonotype was picked up one time. The genes are TRBV6-5 and TRBJ2-7; 7 bases align to TRBD2. CDR3 size: 16 residues. CDR1 MNHEY and CDR2 SVGAGI come from the germline V gene. Germline trimming cut 0 bases from V and 3 bases from J; bases unmatched to any gene: 8. The CDR3 nucleotides read TGTGCCAGCAGTTACTCCCCCGGGGGGACCTTCTACGAGCAGTACTTC. This encodes CASSYSPGGTFYEQYF.

As to this clonotype: The junction differs from germline at one of its ends, possibly a read error. The chain couples TRBV6-5 to TRBJ2-2; D might be TRBD2 (6 bases). Germline assignment: CDR1 MNHEY and CDR2 SVGAGI. CDR3 size: 16 residues. The CDR3 protein is CASSDSWGANTGELFF. The CDR3 coding sequence is TGTGCCAGCAGTGACTCCTGGGGGGCGAACACCGGGGAGCTGTTTTTT.

The chain joins TRBV20-1 to TRBJ1-1; D possibly corresponds to TRBD1 (5 bases). V was clipped by 5 bases and J by 11 bases, with 12 bases between them. The germline CDR1 and CDR2 sequences are DFQATT and SNEGSKA (reference sequence). This CDR3 region has 10 residues. CDR3 nucleotide sequence: TGCAGTGCTCCGGTTGGGGCGGCTTTCTTT. Amino acids: CSAPVGAAFF.

The chain carries TRBV5-6 and TRBJ2-1, with 7 bases aligning to TRBD2. Germline V CDR1 and CDR2: SGHDT, YYEEEE. CDR3 length equals 15 residues. J gave up 4 bases and V 2 bases, and 6 bases lay outside the gene matches. This chain's CDR3 is CASSFSSGEYNEQFF. In nucleotides, the CDR3 is TGTGCCAGCAGCTTCTCAAGCGGGGAGTACAATGAGCAGTTCTTC.

This clonotype was detected ten times or more. This rearrangement joins TRBV4-2 to TRBJ1-1; D uncertain. V was cut by 0 bases and J by 1 base, with 18 bases left in between. The CDR3 has 18 residues. CDR1 and CDR2 from the germline V gene are LGHNA and YNFKEQ. CDR3 region: CASSQDHPPPGGNTEAFF. As DNA, the CDR3 is TGTGCCAGCAGCCAAGATCACCCTCCTCCGGGCGGGAACACTGAAGCTTTCTTT.

This clonotype was detected only a few times. V gene TRBV6-1 combines with J gene TRBJ2-7; TRBD2 matches at 7 bases. CDR3 length: 14 residues. Losses at the gene ends were 5 bases for V and 3 bases for J; bases not matched to a gene: 7. CDR1 MNHNS and CDR2 SASEGT come from the germline V gene. The CDR3 here is CASSPGPGGYEQYF. DNA of the CDR3: TGTGCCAGCAGTCCGGGACCGGGAGGCTACGAGCAGTACTTC.

This chain joins TRBV5-1 and TRBJ2-7; weak D call: TRBD1 (5 bases). Germline CDR1 and CDR2: SGHRS and YFSETQ. Trimming shortened V by 0 bases and J by 2 bases, and 12 bases separated the two germline ends. The CDR3 is 15 residues long. The CDR3 DNA sequence: TGCGCCAGCAGCTTGGAGGGGTCGGGCACCTACGAGCAGTACTTC. This gives the protein CASSLEGSGTYEQYF.